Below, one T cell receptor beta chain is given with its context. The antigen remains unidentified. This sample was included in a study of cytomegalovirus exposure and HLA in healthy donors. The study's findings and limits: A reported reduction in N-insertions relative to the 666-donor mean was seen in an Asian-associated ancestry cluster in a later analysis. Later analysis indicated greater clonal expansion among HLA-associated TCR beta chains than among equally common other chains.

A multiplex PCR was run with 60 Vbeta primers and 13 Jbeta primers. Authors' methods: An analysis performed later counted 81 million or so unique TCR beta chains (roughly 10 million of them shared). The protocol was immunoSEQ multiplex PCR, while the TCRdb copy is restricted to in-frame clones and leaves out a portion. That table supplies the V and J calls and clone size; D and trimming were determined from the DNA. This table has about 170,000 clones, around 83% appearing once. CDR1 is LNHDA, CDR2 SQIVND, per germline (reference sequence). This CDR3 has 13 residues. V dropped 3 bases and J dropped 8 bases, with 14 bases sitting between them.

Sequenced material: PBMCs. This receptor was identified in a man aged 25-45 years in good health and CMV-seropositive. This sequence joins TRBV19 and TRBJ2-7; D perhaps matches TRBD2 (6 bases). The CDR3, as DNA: TGTGCCAGTAGTATTTCGGGGGTAGACAAGCAGTACTTC. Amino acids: CASSISGVDKQYF.